The present T cell receptor (beta chain) was sequenced within a study of cytomegalovirus exposure and HLA in healthy donors (dated by TCRdb to 2017 to 2019). With respect to the entire study: An earlier analysis of 550 to 700 of the donors reported 250 to 300 Gb of sequence data and more than 90 million unique TCR beta sequences from 150 million to 200 million T cells. An early release covering 550 to 650 HLA-typed donors comprised about 300 gigabases of sequencing data and approximately 80 million unique TCR sequences. Of the roughly 400 genotyped donors, 75% to 85% were placed in the genetic ancestry cluster associated with self-reported Caucasian donors. The study aimed to test whether cataloging public T cell receptors could reveal signatures of past pathogen exposure. The study used immunosequencing to profile the T cell repertoires of approximately 630 subjects and linked those repertoires to cytomegalovirus serostatus. In addition to the first cohort of around 670 subjects, a separate validation cohort of 120 different subjects was used. To predict cytomegalovirus infection status, the study combined high-throughput TCR immunosequencing, statistical association of individual TCRs with disease status, and machine learning. A later analysis re-analyzed previously published TCR beta repertoires from approximately 700 donors and added high-resolution HLA genotyping to study TCR occurrence patterns. Rather than using new phenotypic data, the later analysis identified candidate immune exposures from TCR beta sequences and from how often those sequences occurred across donors. An earlier analysis of fewer than 750 of the donors used high-throughput TCR beta sequencing to judge whether each TCR beta V gene segment behaved as functional or pseudogenic. Donor age, sex, ethnicity and CMV serostatus were compiled alongside the repertoire data. In a later genetic analysis, genome-wide SNP genotypes for about three fifths of the 666 donors were used, and that subset was treated as a discovery cohort. All discovery cohort repertoires had been generated on a single sequencing platform. HLA typing included class I and class II loci at four-digit resolution. The number of donors typed differed by locus, with roughly 620-630 for A, B, C, DRB1 and DQB1, over 500 for DQA1, 600 to 610 for DPA1, and 400 to 490 for DPB1. Several DR-DQ haplotypes were handled as single units for association and clustering because linkage in the cohort was strong. Across about 370 genotyped donors of the cohort, an average of approximately 200,000 unique TCR beta nucleotide sequences per donor were sequenced, and 15% to 20% of those sequences were non-productive. General study outcomes and caveats: A few of the identified cytomegalovirus-associated TCR beta chains were confirmed in vitro to be specific for cytomegalovirus antigens. Sequencing depth was assumed to be roughly uniform across donors in the presence/absence analyses, though that assumption may not hold. The classifier was reported to diagnose cytomegalovirus status with high specificity and sensitivity in both the original cohort and the validation cohort. It was suggested by the authors that the approach could potentially be generalized to other disease states and immunological phenotypes. Correlated functional status among segregating V segments might reflect linkage disequilibrium, but an unknown experimental factor could not be ruled out. Most CMV-associated TCR beta chains appeared to be HLA-restricted in a later analysis, and the HLA associations seemed to be driven largely by CMV exposure. The 87-base-pair reads could not distinguish some IMGT-functional V segments, including TRBV6-2 and TRBV6-3, so those segments were excluded. A later genetic analysis reported fewer N-insertions in productive TCRs among donors in an Asian-associated ancestry cluster than the approximately 670-donor mean. Compared with equally common non-associated chains, HLA-associated TCR beta chains in a later analysis were more clonally expanded and had lower generation probabilities. In this cohort, only TCR beta chains were sequenced, and detectable features were limited by the absence of alpha or paired-chain data. When HLA alleles, especially DR and DQ, strongly co-occurred, TCR associations were difficult to assign to individual alleles. In a later genetic analysis, a missense DCLRE1C variant was associated with V-gene and J-gene trimming of TCR beta chains, and the association was replicated in an independent cohort. In a later analysis, several top co-occurrence clusters were reported to appear linked to parvovirus B19, influenza, CMV and Epstein-Barr virus. Because HLA typing was missing for some donors at each locus, association tests included only the typed subset. In an earlier analysis of under 600 of the donors, most TCR beta V segments were observed in productive rearrangements about 87% or about 30% of the time, broadly matching IMGT annotations. In a later analysis, TCR association rates were found to vary across HLA loci, with the most associated TCRs seen for DRB1 alleles and the fewest for HLA-C alleles. The earlier analysis of nearly 600 of the donors excluded roughly 17 rarely observed V segments, including chromosome 9 orphons, because counts were too low. Across donors, most TCR sequences were observed very rarely, whereas some public TCRs were present in many individuals. A further reported finding was that TCR beta sequences accurately predicted the HLA-A and HLA-B alleles for most subjects in the first cohort. CMV serostatus was the only immune exposure information available for the cohort. A cluster of highly shared sequence variants was judged likely to be a technical artifact of the sequencing pipeline. The study gave a list of some 150 TCR beta chains associated with cytomegalovirus. Specific HLA alleles were associated with roughly 16,000 TCR beta sequences at a false discovery rate of 0.05 in a later analysis.

In the case of this clone: Which antigen it targets is not known. No much larger clone exists at a distance of one base, and base qualities are not known.

The germline V gene gives CDR1 as SGHNT and CDR2 as YENEEA. CDR3 length: 14 amino acids, cysteine to phenylalanine. Only CDR3 DNA is held: 42 bases, read in frame from base 1. V was cut back by 5 bases and J by 6 bases, leaving a gap of 16 bases between them. Libraries were constructed by the immunoSEQ multiplex PCR assay. For the multiplex PCR, a mixture combining 60 forward primers for TCR Vbeta segments and 13 reverse primers for TCR Jbeta segments was used. The CDR3 region of rearranged TCR beta genes was amplified from genomic DNA with a multiplex PCR assay. Amplified TCR beta libraries were sequenced as 87-base-pair reads on the Illumina HiSeq System. For the original study's pipeline: In a later analysis, some 80 million unique TCR beta chains were counted across the 650 to 700 repertoires, and roughly 11 million of these chains were shared by at least two donors. A nearest-neighbor algorithm error-corrected the raw reads and collapsed the reads into unique sequences, merging closely related sequences to remove PCR and sequencing errors. CDR3 sequences were aligned to IMGT reference sequences to assign V, D and J gene segments. Each retained sequence needed at least a six-nucleotide match to both a V gene segment and a J gene segment. Rearrangements were classified as productive when the CDR3 lacked stop codons and remained in frame with V and J, and all other rearrangements were classified as non-productive. CDR3 was defined according to IMGT convention as the region running from the second conserved V-encoded cysteine to the conserved J-encoded phenylalanine. The earlier analysis of fewer than 700 of the donors excluded sequences that lacked an unambiguous match to a single V gene segment. An earlier analysis of over 450 of the donors classified V segments as functional when productive rearrangements were above 56.7% and as segregating when the standard deviation between donors was above 5%. To diagnose cytomegalovirus status from the catalog of TCR beta chain sequences, a statistical classification framework was built. In a later analysis, TCR nucleotide sequences were compared against IMGT/GENE-DB human TR gene sequences so that V and J genes could be assigned. In a later analysis, CDR3 sequences and most-parsimonious VDJ recombination scenarios were assigned using the TCRdist pipeline. In a later analysis, each TCR beta chain was defined by its CDR3 amino acid sequence together with its V-gene family, and reads without a unique V-gene family were excluded. As a way to deal with suspected cross-contamination and a sequencing artifact, a later analysis dropped 500 to 700 nucleotide sequences that were highly shared and had low generation probability. In a later analysis, a clonal expansion index for each public chain was calculated from normalized within-repertoire ranks of inferred template counts. In a later analysis, generation probabilities were computed using a VDJ recombination model fitted to out-of-frame rearrangements, and the results were checked against IGoR. Hypergeometric tests were used in a later analysis to score TCR-TCR, TCR-HLA and TCR-CMV co-occurrence, with a repertoire-size bias correction applied to the TCR pairs. A later analysis estimated false discovery rates by permuting HLA or CMV assignments 20 times. A later analysis grouped co-occurring TCRs with DBSCAN, adding TCRdist sequence similarity when clustering within HLA-allele-positive subsets. Repertoires with fewer than 30,000 or more than 120,000 public chains were left out of co-occurrence clustering, as were about five repertoires with anomalous nucleotide sharing. Drawn from immuneACCESS, this table holds only the in-frame rearrangements with V and J called that TCRdb kept. Clones are partly lost; checked studies trace under half to an unresolved V gene and leave the rest unexplained. V and J calls and clone size follow that table, whereas D and trimming were derived from the DNA. The sample table lists approximately 110,000 clones, over 75% of them with a count of one. Around 13% of the sample rests with the top ten.

The cohort was made up of approximately 700 healthy bone marrow donors. At the time of sampling, every cohort member was nominally healthy, though immune exposures that went unrecorded were likely present. The donor was CMV seropositive and was included in the group of approximately 300 seropositive cohort members. A peripheral blood sample was provided by each donor, and peripheral blood mononuclear cells were used for TCR beta sequencing. The Qiagen DNeasy Blood Extraction Kit was used to extract genomic DNA from the blood cell samples. Recombination joined TRBV11-3 with TRBJ1-1; the D gene is perhaps TRBD1, on 5 matching bases. The sequence derives from a woman aged 40-49 years in good health and CMV-seropositive. The sequencing sample was made of PBMCs. The bases read TGTGCCAGCAGCCCGGGAGTCGGGGGGTCTGAAGCTTTCTTT. Its amino acids are CASSPGVGGSEAFF.